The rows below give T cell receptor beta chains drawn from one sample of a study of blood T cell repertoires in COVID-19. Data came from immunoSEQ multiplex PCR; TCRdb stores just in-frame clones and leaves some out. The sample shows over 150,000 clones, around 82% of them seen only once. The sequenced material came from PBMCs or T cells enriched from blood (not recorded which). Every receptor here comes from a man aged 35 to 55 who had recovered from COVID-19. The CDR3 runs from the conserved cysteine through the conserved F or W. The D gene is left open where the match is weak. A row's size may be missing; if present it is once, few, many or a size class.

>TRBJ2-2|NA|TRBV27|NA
TGTGCCAGCAGTTTATATCTCGGGAACACCGGGGAGCTGTTTTTT
CASSLYLGNTGELFF
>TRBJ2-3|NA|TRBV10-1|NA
TGCGCCAGCAGTGAGTCGCTAGCGCAGACAGATACGCAGTATTTT
CASSESLAQTDTQYF
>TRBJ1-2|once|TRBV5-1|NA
TGCGCCAGCAGCACGAATCTGAGGGATGGCTACACCTTC
CASSTNLRDGYTF
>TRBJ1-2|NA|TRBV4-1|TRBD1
TGCGCCAGCAGCCAAAGGACAGGAGGCTATGAAGGCTACACCTTC
CASSQRTGGYEGYTF
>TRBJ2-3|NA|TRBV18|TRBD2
TGTGCCAGCTCACCACCAATGGGAGGGTCCACAGATACGCAGTATTTT
CASSPPMGGSTDTQYF
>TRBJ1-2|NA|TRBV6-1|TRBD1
TGTGCCAGCAGTGAAGCAATAGGGACAGGGCTTAACTATGGCTACACCTTC
CASSEAIGTGLNYGYTF
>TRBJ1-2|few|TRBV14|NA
TGTGCCAGCAGCCGCGCCGCGATCTATGGCTACACCTTC
CASSRAAIYGYTF
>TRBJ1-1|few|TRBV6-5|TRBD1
TGTGCCAGCAGTTCAACCGGGACAGGGATGAACACTGAAGCTTTCTTT
CASSSTGTGMNTEAFF
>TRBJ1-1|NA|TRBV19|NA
TGTGCCAGTATCGAGGCAGGGTTTTGGAACACTGAAGCTTTCTTT
CASIEAGFWNTEAFF
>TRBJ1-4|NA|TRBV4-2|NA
TGTGCCAGCAGCCCCTACTCGGGTGGAGGGGATGAAAAACTGTTTTTT
CASSPYSGGGDEKLFF